The 5 T cell receptor beta chains presented below share a single source sample, sequenced in a study of CD8 T cells in ankylosing spondylitis. MiXCR, run by TCRdb on the 5' RACE reads, gives a single entry per CDR3 protein. The sample holds 150,000 to 200,000 distinct CDR3 sequences; roughly 18% are singletons and the top ten take over 7%. The specimen sequenced was blood, either unsorted or a sorted T cell fraction (not recorded which). All receptors come from a male donor with ankylosing spondylitis or in good health (not recorded which).

The rearrangement joins TRBV13 to TRBJ2-7; a weak D match, TRBD1 (5 bases). In germline, CDR1 is PRHDT, CDR2 FYEKMQ (reference sequence). This CDR3 has 14 residues. The V end lost 1 base, the J end lost 4 bases, and 11 bases lay between the germline ends. The CDR3 sequence is CASSLDQGLYEQYF. For the CDR3, the DNA is TGTGCCAGCAGCTTAGACCAGGGTCTATACGAGCAGTACTTC.

The chain employs TRBV6-4 and TRBJ2-7, with a tentative D call TRBD1 (6 bases). This CDR3 spans 16 amino acids. Deletions cut 3 bases from V and 2 bases from J, with 17 bases between. The germline gives CDR1 MRHNA, CDR2 SNTAGT. The DNA of the CDR3 is TGTGCCAGCAGTGATTCCGCCGGGACACCCCCCTACGAGCAGTACTTC. It is translated as CASSDSAGTPPYEQYF.

This clonotype has just one count. CDR3 amino acids: CASSLGTLPDTQYF. Written as DNA, the CDR3 is TGCGCCAGCAGCCTAGGGACTCTACCAGATACGCAGTATTTT. The V call is TRBV5-1, the J call TRBJ2-3; weak D call: TRBD2 (6 bases). Per germline, CDR1 SGHRS and CDR2 YFSETQ. CDR3 length equals 14 residues. V was shortened by 4 bases and J by 4 bases, with 13 bases between the two germline ends.

This clonotype was seen at least ten times. The chain joins TRBV28 to TRBJ1-2; D call uncertain. The CDR3 is 14 amino acids. Germline CDR1 and CDR2: MDHEN and SYDVKM. V was cut by 2 bases and J by 1 base, with 8 bases left in between. CDR3 in DNA: TGTGCCAGCAGTTTAAGTTGGGTTAACTATGGCTACACCTTC. This sequence encodes CASSLSWVNYGYTF.

The chain couples TRBV12-3 or TRBV12-4 to TRBJ1-4; D is undetermined. Trimming removed 3 bases at V and 13 bases at J, with 12 bases between. CDR3 length: 12 amino acids. CDR3 protein: CASSFLSHGLFF. CDR3 in DNA: TGTGCCAGCAGTTTTTTGTCTCACGGACTGTTTTTT.